This T cell receptor beta chain was sequenced during a study of T cell clonality in common variable immunodeficiency (dated by TCRdb to the mid-2010s). General conclusions and limits of the study: Fewer deletions and N-nucleotide insertions were reportedly observed in CVID TCRbeta sequences, and highly modified clones with 13 or more V deletions were reportedly absent from CVID TCRbeta sequences. Increased TCRbeta clonality was found in CVID subjects compared with healthy controls (t-test p = 0.018), with the increase being most characteristic of about a third of subjects. According to the authors, figuring out what caused the increased clonality in CVID would require sequencing the repertoires of T cell subpopulations. Despite equal DNA input, controls averaged roughly 84,000 unique sequences per sample versus about 32,000 in CVID samples. Correlations between repertoire features and clinical complications were limited by patient heterogeneity within the CVID cohort. Fewer TCRbeta clones were shared among CVID subjects than among healthy controls (p < 0.0001).

This clone has at least ten counts. Its target antigen remains unknown. The read terminates 3 residues before the CDR3 end, so the remaining end is supplied by the germline J gene. The CDR3 goes from the cysteine to the phenylalanine over 18 residues. The DNA covers only part of the CDR3, 45 bases in frame from base 1. The germline V gene supplies CDR1 SGHRS and CDR2 YFSETQ. Relative to germline, V is missing 4 bases and J is missing 4 bases, with 18 bases of the junction outside any gene match. Both CVID patients and healthy controls were predominantly of Caucasian heritage. Heparinized peripheral whole blood samples of about 5 to 8 ml were collected from each donor. Genomic DNA from adults with common variable immune deficiency (CVID) and from healthy adult controls was the source for sequencing TCRbeta CDR3 repertoires. There were some 22 healthy adult volunteers in the control group (roughly twelve female and ten or so male), ranging in age from roughly 23 to 70 years, with a mean age of roughly 35. To isolate peripheral blood mononuclear cells, diluted blood was subjected to density centrifugation over Hypaque 1077 or Ficoll-Paque. Genomic DNA was obtained from unsorted mononuclear cells using either Qiagen column purification or a centrifugation-based method.

Equivalent amounts of genomic DNA from CVID and control samples were used as sequencing input. For every sample, a 60 bp segment covering the rearranged TCRbeta CDR3 region was amplified and then sequenced. The immunoSEQ assay, a bias-corrected multiplex PCR with high-throughput sequencing, was employed for TCRbeta amplification. On the study's bioinformatics: Each unique nucleotide sequence was treated as a clone and annotated with V, D and J genes, copy number and frequency. Sequences were labeled productive if in frame, and non-productive if out of frame or containing stop codons. As previously described, Shannon's entropy was used to calculate clonality. Mean CDR3 Kyte-Doolittle hydropathy was derived from the predicted amino acid sequences of productive clones. Using the R hclust function, scaled V gene usage was clustered hierarchically with Manhattan distance and complete linkage. Sharing of clones by CDR3 amino acid sequence was evaluated through resampling of 12 repertoires per group over 100 rounds. The repertoires were searched for 70 published EBV-specific and some 240 published CMV-specific TCRbeta sequences. A couple of CVID samples yielding fewer than 10,000 sequences were excluded from analysis, leaving approximately 46 CVID repertoires. TCRdb holds this immuneACCESS table with in-frame rearrangements only. Some clones are missing; in checked studies, unresolved V genes explain under half, and the rest has no known cause. D and trimming were read from the DNA, whereas the V and J calls and clone size are those reported in that table. The sample has approximately 44,000 clones on record, with no singletons. The biggest ten clones account for 2.5% to 3% of the sample.

The sequence came from a person aged 18-70 years in good health. Sequenced sample: peripheral blood mononuclear cells. The rearrangement combines TRBV5-1 with TRBJ2-5; 8 bases in the junction line up with TRBD2. The CDR3 protein: CASSPLPTSGNRGETQYF. The sequenced CDR3 bases are TGCGCCAGCAGCCCTCTACCCACTAGCGGCAATAGAGGAGAGACC. Joined to the reference TRBV5-1 and TRBJ2-5 proteins, this CDR3 gives the full variable domain: KAGVTQTPRYLIKTRGQQVTLSCSPISGHRSVSWYQQTPGQGLQFLFEYFSETQRNKGNFPGRFSGRQFSNSRSEMNVSTLELGDSALYLCASSPLPTSGNRGETQYFGPGTRLLVL.